These 26 T cell receptor beta chains originate from one sample sequenced in a study of T cells after posttransplantation cyclophosphamide. A marrow graft followed busulfan-fludarabine conditioning, with cyclophosphamide on days +3 and +4. The data were produced by immunoSEQ multiplex PCR, yet TCRdb's version contains in-frame clones alone and is incomplete. Listed for the sample are fewer than 7,000 clones, none seen a single time. The source material was PBMCs, sampled 350 to 400 days after allogeneic stem cell transplant with posttransplant cyclophosphamide. All receptors come from a male patient between 55 and 70 years old who received an allogeneic stem cell transplant from a related donor, was CMV-positive, and had acute GVHD only. Part of the T cells may come from the graft donor.

This clone was recorded many times. V gene TRBV29-1 combines with J gene TRBJ2-7; 8 nucleotides line up with TRBD2. CDR3 size: 14 residues. The germline V gene encodes CDR1 SQVTM and CDR2 ANQGSEA. The J segment lost 5 bases and the V segment lost 1 base, leaving 7 bases of the junction unmatched. CDR3: CSVEVAGYIHEQYF. CDR3 sequence (DNA): TGCAGCGTTGAAGTAGCGGGATATATCCACGAGCAGTACTTC.

This clone was observed at least ten times. The V gene is TRBV27, the J gene TRBJ1-5, with D uncertain. From germline, CDR1 is MNHEY and CDR2 SMNVEV (reference sequence). This CDR3 has 14 residues. V was clipped by 7 bases and J by 0 bases, with 10 bases between them. The CDR3 here is CASTDTYSNQPQHF. Here the CDR3 DNA reads TGTGCCAGCACCGACACGTATAGCAATCAGCCCCAGCATTTT.

At least ten counts were recorded for this clone. This chain connects TRBV19 to TRBJ1-2, with D uncertain. With 2 bases removed from V and 8 bases from J, the gap between germline ends came to 15 bases. The CDR3 is 14 residues long. Germline values: CDR1 LNHDA, CDR2 SQIVND (reference sequence). This CDR3 is CASSISTRKFGYTF. CDR3 nucleotide sequence: TGTGCCAGTAGTATATCGACACGGAAATTCGGCTACACCTTC.

There are many counts of this clone. The gene calls are TRBV13 and TRBJ2-7; 8 bases fit TRBD2. Per the germline V gene, CDR1 is PRHDT and CDR2 is FYEKMQ (reference sequence). Losses at the gene ends were 0 bases for V and 2 bases for J; bases not matched to a gene: 6. This CDR3 region has 16 residues. CDR3 in amino acids: CASSLGFSGAAYEQYF. In nucleotides, the CDR3 is TGTGCCAGCAGCTTAGGGTTTAGCGGGGCCGCCTACGAGCAGTACTTC.

This clone was seen at least ten times. This chain joins TRBV6-1 and TRBJ2-3; 9 bases align to TRBD1. V lost 6 bases and J lost 2; bases outside the gene matches: 6. This CDR3 comprises 15 residues. Per germline, CDR1 MNHNS and CDR2 SASEGT. The CDR3 sequence: CASSEGQGNTDTQYF. CDR3 sequence (DNA): TGTGCCAGCAGCGAGGGACAGGGAAACACAGATACGCAGTATTTT.

Ten or more counts support this clone. The gene calls are TRBV7-2 and TRBJ1-1; 8 nucleotides align to TRBD1. V gave up 3 bases and J gave up 1 base; unmatched junction bases: 4. This CDR3 has 15 amino acids. Germline lookup yields CDR1 SGHTA and CDR2 FQGNSA. DNA of the CDR3: TGTGCCAGCAGCTTGGGACAGGCCCAGAACACTGAAGCTTTCTTT. It is translated as CASSLGQAQNTEAFF.

This clone was seen many times. The J gene is TRBJ2-5, the V gene TRBV6-5, with D possibly TRBD1 on 6 matching bases. CDR1 is MNHEY and CDR2 is SVGAGI in the germline V gene. The CDR3 is made up of 14 amino acids. Trimming cost V 0 bases and J 3 bases, with 8 bases left between them. Here the CDR3 reads CASSYSSGEETQYF. The CDR3 DNA reads TGTGCCAGCAGTTACTCGTCAGGGGAAGAGACCCAGTACTTC.

This clone was observed at least ten times. The rearrangement uses TRBV28 and TRBJ1-6, with 7 bases matching TRBD1. This CDR3 comprises 16 residues. J lost 10 bases, V lost 7 bases, and 16 bases had no gene match. CDR1 and CDR2 from the germline V gene are MDHEN and SYDVKM. The CDR3 region has the DNA TGTGCCAGCATCCCGGGACAGTCATATGTTAGGTCACCCCTCCACTTT. It translates to CASIPGQSYVRSPLHF.

At least ten counts were recorded for this clone. The chain carries TRBV10-3 and TRBJ2-3, with 10 nucleotides matching TRBD2. The V gene end was trimmed by 10 bases and the J gene end by 1 base; junction bases not matched to a gene: 5. Germline V gives CDR1 ENHRY, CDR2 SYGVKD. This CDR3 region has 14 residues. In DNA form, the CDR3 reads TGTGCCACTCGTACTAGCGGGGGCACAGATACGCAGTATTTT. Its protein product is CATRTSGGTDTQYF.

The sample holds many counts of this clone. The chain links TRBV15 to TRBJ2-7, with TRBD2 identical over 7 bases. V shed 0 bases, J shed 12 bases, and the junction held 14 bases outside the gene matches. CDR1 is LNHNV and CDR2 is YYDKDF in the germline V gene (reference sequence). This CDR3 spans 15 amino acids. The CDR3 spells CATSRDGGGGSPGYF. CDR3 sequence (DNA): TGTGCCACCAGCAGAGATGGTGGCGGGGGATCTCCCGGGTACTTC.

This clone was recorded many times. The J gene is TRBJ1-1, the V gene TRBV2; possibly TRBD1 for D (5 bases). Germline V gene sequence: CDR1 SNHLY, CDR2 FYNNEI. Trimming took 7 bases from V and 11 from J, leaving 14 bases between them. The CDR3 contains 11 residues. The CDR3: CASTAQGRAFF. The CDR3, as DNA: TGTGCCAGCACTGCGCAGGGTCGGGCTTTCTTT.

This clone appeared many times. The chain carries TRBV9 and TRBJ2-3, with TRBD2 as a possible D gene (5 bases). This CDR3 region has 15 residues. Germline CDR1 is SGDLS and CDR2 is YYNGEE. Trimming took 0 bases from V and 3 from J, leaving 11 bases between them. The CDR3, as DNA: TGTGCCAGCAGCGTAGGATTGGGAGTTACAGATACGCAGTATTTT. The encoded protein is CASSVGLGVTDTQYF.

In its sample, this clone was seen many times. This chain connects TRBV27 to TRBJ2-6; D gene uncertain. Trimming shortened V by 5 bases and J by 1 base, and 21 bases separated the two germline ends. The germline gives CDR1 MNHEY, CDR2 SMNVEV (reference sequence). CDR3 length: 19 amino acids. CDR3 nucleotides: TGTGCCAGCAGTCCCCGTGGAGTATTTTCTCCATCTGGGGCCAACGTCCTGACTTTC. Its translation: CASSPRGVFSPSGANVLTF.

This clone has a count of ten or more. This sequence joins TRBV15 and TRBJ2-5, with D possibly being TRBD1 (6 bases). The CDR3 is made up of 13 amino acids. V dropped 6 bases and J dropped 0 bases, with 8 bases sitting between them. CDR1 is LNHNV, CDR2 YYDKDF, per germline (reference sequence). As DNA, the CDR3 is TGTGCCACCAGTACAGGGTACCAAGAGACCCAGTACTTC. Translation gives CATSTGYQETQYF.

This clone occurred many times. CDR3 residues: CASSLEPRNIQYF. As DNA, the CDR3 is TGTGCCAGCAGCTTGGAGCCCCGCAACATTCAGTACTTC. V and J are TRBV5-6 and TRBJ2-4; no clear D. The CDR3 contains 13 residues. Trimming removed 0 bases at V and 7 bases at J, with 8 bases between. CDR1 SGHDT and CDR2 YYEEEE come from the germline V gene.

This clone showed up many times. The chain uses TRBV11-1 and TRBJ1-2; D uncertain. CDR1 and CDR2 from the germline V gene are SGHAT and FQDESV (reference sequence). CDR3 length equals 14 residues. Trimming cost V 5 bases and J 3 bases, with 13 bases left between them. The chain's CDR3 is CASSPPEGYYGYTF. CDR3 bases: TGTGCCAGCAGCCCCCCTGAGGGATACTATGGCTACACCTTC.

In this sample, this clone turned up many times. The rearrangement joins TRBV7-9 to TRBJ2-3; 8 nucleotides match TRBD2. Unmatched junction bases numbered 10, after V lost 5 bases and J lost 3 bases. CDR3 size: 16 residues. The germline CDR1 and CDR2 sequences are SEHNR and FQNEAQ (reference sequence). As DNA, the CDR3 is TGTGCCAGCAGCCCCCATCATCGGGAGGGGACAGATACGCAGTATTTT. It encodes CASSPHHREGTDTQYF.

This clone was seen ten or more times. V usage is TRBV25-1 and J usage is TRBJ2-7; TRBD2 might be the D (6 bases). Germline CDR1 MGHDK, CDR2 SYGVNS. The CDR3 length is 12 residues. V was trimmed by 4 bases and J by 3 bases, leaving 7 bases between them. The CDR3 sequence: CASSAGSYEQYF. Here the CDR3 DNA reads TGTGCCAGCAGTGCCGGGAGCTACGAGCAGTACTTC.

This clone was picked up many times. The chain uses TRBV27 and TRBJ1-1; 10 bases are shared with TRBD1. Germline V CDR1 and CDR2: MNHEY, SMNVEV (reference sequence). The CDR3 totals 14 residues. V was clipped by 7 bases and J by 4 bases; unmatched bases: 6. In DNA, the CDR3 is TGTGCCAGCAAAGACAGGGGGCTGATCACTGAAGCTTTCTTT. Protein product: CASKDRGLITEAFF.

This clone was recorded many times. This sequence joins TRBV7-9 and TRBJ2-3; TRBD2 matches 8 bases. V shed 5 bases, J shed 4 bases, and the junction held 5 bases outside the gene matches. This CDR3 has 14 residues. Germline assignment: CDR1 SEHNR and CDR2 FQNEAQ (reference sequence). The CDR3 is CASSPRGGADTQYF. The CDR3 DNA sequence: TGTGCCAGCAGCCCCCGGGGGGGGGCAGATACGCAGTATTTT. The full variable domain, rest sourced from reference TRBV7-9 and TRBJ2-3, is DTGVSQNPRHKITKRGQNVTFRCDPISEHNRLYWYRQTLGQGPEFLTYFQNEAQLEKSRLLSDRFSAERPKGSFSTLEIQRTEQGDSAMYLCASSPRGGADTQYFGPGTRLTVL.

This clone was picked up many times. The chain combines TRBV18 with TRBJ2-2; D call uncertain. The germline gives CDR1 KGHSH, CDR2 LQKENI. Trimming cost V 2 bases and J 1 base, with 5 bases left between them. CDR3 size: 14 residues. The CDR3 sequence: CASSPLQNTGELFF. The CDR3 nucleotides read TGTGCCAGCTCACCATTACAGAACACCGGGGAGCTGTTTTTT.

This clone was counted ten times or more. The CDR3 DNA reads as TGTGCCAGCAGCTTAGACGGGAATTCACCCCTCCACTTT. Translating gives CASSLDGNSPLHF. V gene TRBV7-9 combines with J gene TRBJ1-6; no clear D. Germline CDR1 is SEHNR and CDR2 is FQNEAQ (reference sequence). This CDR3 is built from 13 residues. The V and J ends lost 1 base and 7 bases respectively, with 5 bases between them.

A few counts support this clone. The chain is built from TRBV14 and TRBJ1-1; 7 bases agree with TRBD1. Germline CDR1 and CDR2: SGHDN and FVKESK. The junction had 16 bases not matched to a gene; V was cut back by 4 bases and J by 5 bases. The CDR3 is 17 residues long. CDR3 protein: CASSPWETGLGWTEAFF. The CDR3 region has the DNA TGTGCCAGCAGCCCGTGGGAGACAGGGCTCGGTTGGACTGAAGCTTTCTTT.

This clone appeared many times. The rearrangement joins TRBV2 to TRBJ2-3, with a tentative D call TRBD2 (6 bases). Per germline, CDR1 SNHLY and CDR2 FYNNEI. Trimming removed 11 bases at V and 0 bases at J, with 15 bases between. The CDR3 has 14 amino acids. CDR3 protein: CAGSEGTSTDTQYF. The CDR3 DNA is TGTGCCGGATCTGAGGGGACTAGCACAGATACGCAGTATTTT.

Ten or more counts support this clone. The chain recombines TRBV7-6 with TRBJ1-1, with D possibly being TRBD1 (6 bases). V was pared by 1 base and J by 4 bases, with 10 bases between. CDR1 is SGHVS, CDR2 FNYEAQ, per germline. CDR3 length: 14 residues. CDR3 residues: CASSLEQGFTEAFF. Here the CDR3 DNA reads TGTGCCAGCAGCTTAGAACAGGGTTTCACTGAAGCTTTCTTT.

This clone was detected many times. The chain uses TRBV5-1 and TRBJ1-1; D is perhaps TRBD1 (5 bases). Germline CDR1 and CDR2: SGHRS and YFSETQ. Between the trimmed V and J ends, which lost 5 bases and 1 base, there was a span of 15 bases. The CDR3 runs to 15 residues. For the CDR3, the DNA is TGCGCCAGCAGGCAAGTGAGGAGGGGGAACACTGAAGCTTTCTTT. It is translated as CASRQVRRGNTEAFF.